What follows are 4 T cell receptor beta chains derived from one specimen sequenced in a study of T cells in Graves' hyperthyroidism and ophthalmopathy. TCR beta CDR3 regions were amplified from RNA transcripts. The primer set for the first-round RT-PCR of the TCR CDR3 was HTBI. Each CDR3 protein is one row after TCRdb ran MiXCR on the multiplex PCR reads. The data show 250,000 to 300,000 distinct CDR3 sequences, 17% seen once. Specimen: blood. These receptors came from a woman aged 60 to 75 with Graves' ophthalmopathy.

This clonotype turned up a few times. V and J are TRBV6-1 and TRBJ1-4; 8 bases line up with TRBD1. From germline, CDR1 is MNHNS and CDR2 SASEGT. Germline trimming cut 3 bases from V and 7 bases from J; bases unmatched to any gene: 4. This CDR3 has 14 residues. The CDR3 loop is CASSDRGRSEKLFF. The DNA for the CDR3 is TGTGCCAGCAGTGACAGGGGGCGGAGTGAAAAACTGTTTTTT.

The CDR3 DNA reads TGTGCCAGTAGTAACCCCCGGACTATGAACACTGAAGCTTTCTTT. Amino acids: CASSNPRTMNTEAFF. The V and J genes are TRBV19 and TRBJ1-1; D gene unclear. Trimming pared 4 bases from V and 0 bases from J, leaving 12 bases between. Germline CDR1 and CDR2: LNHDA and SQIVND (reference sequence). The CDR3 runs 15 residues.

The chain uses TRBV14 and TRBJ2-7; D not certain. From germline, CDR1 is SGHDN and CDR2 FVKESK. The CDR3 has 13 amino acids. V lost 2 bases and J 2 bases, leaving 7 bases between the germline ends. CDR3 in DNA: TGTGCCAGCAGCCAACTTGGCCCCTACGAGCAGTACTTC. Residues: CASSQLGPYEQYF. The complete variable domain, with remaining parts taken from reference TRBV14 and TRBJ2-7, reads EAGVTQFPSHSVIEKGQTVTLRCDPISGHDNLYWYRRVMGKEIKFLLHFVKESKQDESGMPNNRFLAERTGGTYSTLKVQPAELEDSGVYFCASSQLGPYEQYFGPGTRLTVT.

The chain recombines TRBV7-2 with TRBJ2-1, with D unresolved. CDR1 SGHTA and CDR2 FQGNSA come from the germline V gene. Trimming removed 3 bases from V and 11 bases from J, with 14 bases in between. This CDR3 region has 13 residues. The CDR3 reads CASSLIDAAQQFF. The CDR3 DNA is TGTGCCAGCAGCTTGATTGACGCGGCCCAGCAGTTCTTC.